A selection of T cell receptor beta chains follows, all from one sample in a study of cytomegalovirus exposure and HLA in healthy donors. Repertoires were generated with immunoSEQ multiplex PCR, while TCRdb's copy carries only in-frame clones and drops some. The sample yields 150,000 to 200,000 clones, around 82% seen once. The material sequenced was PBMCs. The receptors were sampled from a man between 18 and 29 years old in good health and CMV-seronegative. Each CDR3 is given with its conserved first and last residue. The D gene is left open where the match is weak. Size is omitted from some rows. Given values are once, few, many or a class for expanded clones.

D gene: TRBD1; J gene: TRBJ2-7; CDR3 length: 14; V gene: TRBV10-3; clone size: -; CDR3 DNA: TGTGCCATCAGAAGACAGGGGAAGAGCTACGAGCAGTACTTC; CDR3 protein: CAIRRQGKSYEQYF
D gene: TRBD1; J gene: TRBJ1-1; CDR3 length: 15; V gene: TRBV18; clone size: -; CDR3 DNA: TGTGCCAGCTCACCCCGGGACAGGGTCAACACTGAAGCTTTCTTT; CDR3 protein: CASSPRDRVNTEAFF
D gene: -; J gene: TRBJ2-2; CDR3 length: 14; V gene: TRBV25-1; clone size: -; CDR3 DNA: TGTGCCAGCAGTGAATCCAGGGACACCGGGGAGCTGTTTTTT; CDR3 protein: CASSESRDTGELFF
D gene: -; J gene: TRBJ2-5; CDR3 length: 14; V gene: TRBV4-3; clone size: -; CDR3 DNA: TGCGCCAGCAGCCAAGATCCAGGACAAGAGACCCAGTACTTC; CDR3 protein: CASSQDPGQETQYF
D gene: -; J gene: TRBJ1-6; CDR3 length: 16; V gene: TRBV14; clone size: -; CDR3 DNA: TGTGCCAGCAGCCAAAGTCAACAGGGTTCTAATTCACCCCTCCACTTT; CDR3 protein: CASSQSQQGSNSPLHF
D gene: TRBD1; J gene: TRBJ1-1; CDR3 length: 15; V gene: TRBV14; clone size: -; CDR3 DNA: TGTGCCAGCAGCTACCCATCCACAGGGGCAATGGGGGCTTTCTTT; CDR3 protein: CASSYPSTGAMGAFF
D gene: TRBD1; J gene: TRBJ2-1; CDR3 length: 17; V gene: TRBV4-1; clone size: -; CDR3 DNA: TGCGCCAGCAGCCCTCGTCGAGGGGGCGCGTACCCCGATGAGCAGTTCTTC; CDR3 protein: CASSPRRGGAYPDEQFF
D gene: -; J gene: TRBJ2-7; CDR3 length: 14; V gene: TRBV4-1; clone size: -; CDR3 DNA: TGCGCCAGCAGCCAAGGTCTACAGGACTACGAGCAGTACTTC; CDR3 protein: CASSQGLQDYEQYF
D gene: -; J gene: TRBJ2-1; CDR3 length: 15; V gene: TRBV7-2; clone size: -; CDR3 DNA: TGTGCCAGCAGCCAAACAGGGGGGGGGCCTCATGAGCAGTTCTTC; CDR3 protein: CASSQTGGGPHEQFF
D gene: TRBD2; J gene: TRBJ2-3; CDR3 length: 13; V gene: TRBV30; clone size: -; CDR3 DNA: TGTGCCTGGAGTACTAGCGGCACAGATACGCAGTATTTT; CDR3 protein: CAWSTSGTDTQYF
D gene: TRBD1; J gene: TRBJ1-1; CDR3 length: 17; V gene: TRBV2; clone size: -; CDR3 DNA: TGTGCCAGCAGTGGGTTCCAGGGGGCGAGGTACGGCACTGAAGCTTTCTTT; CDR3 protein: CASSGFQGARYGTEAFF
D gene: -; J gene: TRBJ2-1; CDR3 length: 15; V gene: TRBV27; clone size: -; CDR3 DNA: TGTGCCAGCAGTTTAATCGGGGGGCCCGACAATGAGCAGTTCTTC; CDR3 protein: CASSLIGGPDNEQFF
D gene: TRBD2; J gene: TRBJ2-7; CDR3 length: 14; V gene: TRBV7-2; clone size: -; CDR3 DNA: TGTGCCAGCAGCGTACTAGCGGGGGCCTACGAGCAGTACTTC; CDR3 protein: CASSVLAGAYEQYF
D gene: TRBD1; J gene: TRBJ1-2; CDR3 length: 14; V gene: TRBV6-5; clone size: -; CDR3 DNA: TGTGCCAGCAGTCCGACAGGGGCTCGGTATGGCTACACCTTC; CDR3 protein: CASSPTGARYGYTF
D gene: TRBD2; J gene: TRBJ2-5; CDR3 length: 15; V gene: TRBV7-2; clone size: -; CDR3 DNA: TGTGCCAGCAGCCCGGGACTAGACTTAGGGGAGACCCAGTACTTC; CDR3 protein: CASSPGLDLGETQYF
D gene: TRBD1; J gene: TRBJ2-7; CDR3 length: 13; V gene: TRBV5-4; clone size: once; CDR3 DNA: TGTGCCAGCAGCTTGACAGGGGCTTACGAGCAGTACTTC; CDR3 protein: CASSLTGAYEQYF
D gene: TRBD2; J gene: TRBJ2-1; CDR3 length: 19; V gene: TRBV28; clone size: -; CDR3 DNA: TGTGCCAGCAGCCCTTCGGGACTAGCGGGAGGAACAAGCTACAATGAGCAGTTCTTC; CDR3 protein: CASSPSGLAGGTSYNEQFF
D gene: -; J gene: TRBJ1-1; CDR3 length: 13; V gene: TRBV11-1; clone size: -; CDR3 DNA: TGTGCCAGCCGGTGGTCCCGAGGGTCTGAAGCTTTCTTT; CDR3 protein: CASRWSRGSEAFF
D gene: -; J gene: TRBJ2-7; CDR3 length: 13; V gene: TRBV9; clone size: -; CDR3 DNA: TGTGCCAGCAGCGTAGGGACTTTCGACGAGCAGTACTTC; CDR3 protein: CASSVGTFDEQYF
D gene: TRBD1; J gene: TRBJ1-5; CDR3 length: 15; V gene: TRBV6-5; clone size: few; CDR3 DNA: TGTGCCAGCAGTCCGGACAGGGGTAGCAATCAGCCCCAGCATTTT; CDR3 protein: CASSPDRGSNQPQHF
D gene: TRBD2; J gene: TRBJ2-2; CDR3 length: 16; V gene: TRBV7-6; clone size: once; CDR3 DNA: TGTGCCGGACGAGGAGCGGGAGGGGTGAACACCGGGGAGCTGCTTTTT; CDR3 protein: CAGRGAGGVNTGELLF
D gene: TRBD2; J gene: TRBJ2-3; CDR3 length: 19; V gene: TRBV18; clone size: -; CDR3 DNA: TGTGCCAGCTCACCAATGACGTCTAGCGGGAGTCGTGGCACAGATACGCAGTATTTT; CDR3 protein: CASSPMTSSGSRGTDTQYF
D gene: -; J gene: TRBJ2-3; CDR3 length: 19; V gene: TRBV7-9; clone size: -; CDR3 DNA: TGTGCCAGCAGCTTGTTGTATCCATTCGGGTTCCTCGACACAGATACGCAGTATTTT; CDR3 protein: CASSLLYPFGFLDTDTQYF
D gene: TRBD2; J gene: TRBJ2-5; CDR3 length: 17; V gene: TRBV4-2; clone size: once; CDR3 DNA: TGTGCCAGCAGCCAAGGTAGCGGGATCCCTACCCAAGAGACCCAGTACTTC; CDR3 protein: CASSQGSGIPTQETQYF
D gene: -; J gene: TRBJ1-5; CDR3 length: 13; V gene: TRBV5-6; clone size: once; CDR3 DNA: TGTGCCAGCAGAAAGAACGGTAATCAGCCCCAGCATTTT; CDR3 protein: CASRKNGNQPQHF
D gene: -; J gene: TRBJ2-1; CDR3 length: 15; V gene: TRBV14; clone size: -; CDR3 DNA: TGTGCCAGCAGCCAAGGGCTGCAGGGGTACAATGAGCAGTTCTTC; CDR3 protein: CASSQGLQGYNEQFF
D gene: -; J gene: TRBJ2-3; CDR3 length: 16; V gene: TRBV7-2; clone size: few; CDR3 DNA: TGTGCCAGCAGCTCCGGGGTGGCTCCGGGGGCAGATACGCAGTATTTT; CDR3 protein: CASSSGVAPGADTQYF
D gene: TRBD1; J gene: TRBJ2-7; CDR3 length: 14; V gene: TRBV7-2; clone size: -; CDR3 DNA: TGTGCCAGCAGCCCTCCGGGACAGGGCTACGAGCAGTACTTC; CDR3 protein: CASSPPGQGYEQYF
D gene: -; J gene: TRBJ2-7; CDR3 length: 11; V gene: TRBV14; clone size: -; CDR3 DNA: TGTGCCAGCAGCCAATTCCGCGAGCAGTACTTC; CDR3 protein: CASSQFREQYF
D gene: -; J gene: TRBJ2-1; CDR3 length: 17; V gene: TRBV9; clone size: -; CDR3 DNA: TGTGCCAGCAGCCTACGACGAGACCTCGGGTCCTACAATGAGCAGTTCTTC; CDR3 protein: CASSLRRDLGSYNEQFF
D gene: TRBD2; J gene: TRBJ2-4; CDR3 length: 15; V gene: TRBV6-6; clone size: -; CDR3 DNA: TGTGCCAGCAGTTACTCGAGTCGGGGAGGGGTCATTCAGTACTTC; CDR3 protein: CASSYSSRGGVIQYF
D gene: TRBD2; J gene: TRBJ2-1; CDR3 length: 15; V gene: TRBV11-3; clone size: few; CDR3 DNA: TGTGCCAGCAGCCCCGGGGTAGCGGGGGGACGTGAGCAGTTCTTC; CDR3 protein: CASSPGVAGGREQFF
D gene: -; J gene: TRBJ1-5; CDR3 length: 12; V gene: TRBV2; clone size: -; CDR3 DNA: TGTGCCAGCAGCGGACAGTTTCAGCCCCAGCATTTT; CDR3 protein: CASSGQFQPQHF
D gene: -; J gene: TRBJ1-1; CDR3 length: 14; V gene: TRBV7-2; clone size: once; CDR3 DNA: TGTGCCAGCAGCCAGACATCCATGAACACTGAAGCTTTCTTT; CDR3 protein: CASSQTSMNTEAFF
D gene: -; J gene: TRBJ1-6; CDR3 length: 14; V gene: TRBV13; clone size: -; CDR3 DNA: TGTGCCAGCAGGATACAGGTTTCCAGTTCACCCCTCCACTTT; CDR3 protein: CASRIQVSSSPLHF
D gene: TRBD2; J gene: TRBJ2-1; CDR3 length: 20; V gene: TRBV10-3; clone size: -; CDR3 DNA: TGTGCCATCAGTGACCTCAGGACTAGCGGGAGCCCAGGCTCCTACAATGAGCAGTTCTTC; CDR3 protein: CAISDLRTSGSPGSYNEQFF
D gene: TRBD1; J gene: TRBJ1-4; CDR3 length: 15; V gene: TRBV18; clone size: -; CDR3 DNA: TGTGCCAGCTCACCACTTGGGACAGGATTTGAAAAACTGTTTTTT; CDR3 protein: CASSPLGTGFEKLFF
D gene: -; J gene: TRBJ2-7; CDR3 length: 16; V gene: TRBV9; clone size: -; CDR3 DNA: TGTGCCAGCAGCCCAAGCCAGGGCCCGCCATACTACGAGCAGTACTTC; CDR3 protein: CASSPSQGPPYYEQYF
D gene: -; J gene: TRBJ2-1; CDR3 length: 17; V gene: TRBV21-1; clone size: once; CDR3 DNA: TGTGCCAGCAGCTCGCACGTCCGGGACAGGTACTACAATGAGCAGTTCTTC; CDR3 protein: CASSSHVRDRYYNEQFF
D gene: TRBD1; J gene: TRBJ1-2; CDR3 length: 17; V gene: TRBV27; clone size: -; CDR3 DNA: TGTGCCAGCAGTATCCTCTCCCCCGGACAGGGCCCCTATGGCTACACCTTC; CDR3 protein: CASSILSPGQGPYGYTF
D gene: -; J gene: TRBJ2-2; CDR3 length: 20; V gene: TRBV21-1; clone size: -; CDR3 DNA: TGTGCCAGCAGCAAAGGAGTCGGGCTAGCGGGGGGGCCGGGCACCGGGGAGCTGTTTTTT; CDR3 protein: CASSKGVGLAGGPGTGELFF
D gene: TRBD1; J gene: TRBJ2-7; CDR3 length: 15; V gene: TRBV11-2; clone size: -; CDR3 DNA: TGTGCCAGCAGCCCGCACAGGGGGAAGGGCTACGAGCAGTACTTC; CDR3 protein: CASSPHRGKGYEQYF
D gene: -; J gene: TRBJ1-5; CDR3 length: 13; V gene: TRBV7-2; clone size: -; CDR3 DNA: TGTGCCAGCAGCTTAAGTTGGGGCGACAACCAGCATTTT; CDR3 protein: CASSLSWGDNQHF
D gene: -; J gene: TRBJ2-7; CDR3 length: 12; V gene: TRBV27; clone size: -; CDR3 DNA: TGTGCCAGCAGTTTAGGAGGCTACGAGCAGTACTTC; CDR3 protein: CASSLGGYEQYF
D gene: -; J gene: TRBJ1-2; CDR3 length: 13; V gene: TRBV9; clone size: -; CDR3 DNA: TGTGCCAGCAGCGGCGGGACGGCCTATGGCTACACCTTC; CDR3 protein: CASSGGTAYGYTF
D gene: TRBD2; J gene: TRBJ2-7; CDR3 length: 20; V gene: TRBV7-2; clone size: -; CDR3 DNA: TGTGCCAGCAGCTTAGCGCTGGGGACTAGCGGGGGCGGACAAAGCTACGAGCAGTACTTC; CDR3 protein: CASSLALGTSGGGQSYEQYF
D gene: TRBD2; J gene: TRBJ2-5; CDR3 length: 13; V gene: TRBV28; clone size: -; CDR3 DNA: TGTGCCAGCTTACTAGCGGGAGAAGAGACCCAGTACTTC; CDR3 protein: CASLLAGEETQYF
D gene: TRBD1; J gene: TRBJ1-2; CDR3 length: 13; V gene: TRBV7-2; clone size: -; CDR3 DNA: TGTGCCAGCAGCATACAGGGGAACTATGGCTACACCTTC; CDR3 protein: CASSIQGNYGYTF
D gene: TRBD1; J gene: TRBJ1-2; CDR3 length: 13; V gene: TRBV2; clone size: -; CDR3 DNA: TGTGCCATCCGGAAGGGACAGCGGATTGGCTACACCTTC; CDR3 protein: CAIRKGQRIGYTF
D gene: -; J gene: TRBJ2-7; CDR3 length: 15; V gene: TRBV7-6; clone size: -; CDR3 DNA: TGTGCCAGCAGCTTAGCCGGGAACACTTATGAAGAGCAGTACTTC; CDR3 protein: CASSLAGNTYEEQYF
D gene: TRBD1; J gene: TRBJ1-1; CDR3 length: 15; V gene: TRBV9; clone size: -; CDR3 DNA: TGTGCCAGCAGCGTAGATCGGACAGGGAACACTGAAGCTTTCTTT; CDR3 protein: CASSVDRTGNTEAFF
D gene: TRBD1; J gene: TRBJ2-3; CDR3 length: 19; V gene: TRBV7-2; clone size: -; CDR3 DNA: TGTGCCAGCAGCTTAGTCTCCGGACAGGGGTGGGGCAGCACAGATACGCAGTATTTT; CDR3 protein: CASSLVSGQGWGSTDTQYF
D gene: -; J gene: TRBJ1-6; CDR3 length: 16; V gene: TRBV27; clone size: -; CDR3 DNA: TGTGCCAGCCGACAGATAGGATACTCCTATAATTCACCCCTCCACTTT; CDR3 protein: CASRQIGYSYNSPLHF
D gene: -; J gene: TRBJ2-7; CDR3 length: 13; V gene: TRBV19; clone size: -; CDR3 DNA: TGTGCCAGTAGTGTGAGTCAGGTCTACGAGCAGTACTTC; CDR3 protein: CASSVSQVYEQYF
D gene: -; J gene: TRBJ1-5; CDR3 length: 12; V gene: TRBV28; clone size: -; CDR3 DNA: TGTGCCAGCAGTGCTATGTTTCAGCCCCAGCATTTT; CDR3 protein: CASSAMFQPQHF
D gene: -; J gene: TRBJ2-7; CDR3 length: 16; V gene: TRBV7-9; clone size: -; CDR3 DNA: TGTTCCAGCAGCTTGTTTATTCTTCCGGGGGACTACGAGCAGTACTTC; CDR3 protein: CSSSLFILPGDYEQYF
D gene: -; J gene: TRBJ1-3; CDR3 length: 13; V gene: TRBV2; clone size: once; CDR3 DNA: TGTGCCAGCAGTAATGCGGGTGGAAACACCATATATTTT; CDR3 protein: CASSNAGGNTIYF